These 17 T cell receptor beta chains share one sample of origin, sequenced in a study of T cell responses to AZD1222 COVID-19 vaccine. This table comes from immunoSEQ multiplex PCR, and its TCRdb copy is limited to in-frame clones, with some not included. The sample lists 110,000 to 150,000 clones; 85% to 95% were seen once. The specimen was peripheral blood, collected after recovery from COVID-19. These receptor sequences come from an adult who had recovered from COVID-19.

V usage is TRBV11-2 and J usage is TRBJ2-7, with D perhaps assigned TRBD1 or TRBD2 (5 bases each). Trimming cost V 6 bases and J 2 bases, with 14 bases left between them. The germline gives CDR1 SGHAT, CDR2 FQNNGV. The CDR3 runs to 14 residues. The CDR3 loop is CASSSLGRPYEQYF. The CDR3 DNA follows: TGTGCCAGCAGTTCTTTGGGACGCCCCTACGAGCAGTACTTC.

The chain uses TRBV7-9 and TRBJ1-1; D ambiguous. V shed 3 bases and J shed 6 bases, with 5 bases lying between them. The CDR3 totals 11 residues. Looked up from germline, CDR1 is SEHNR and CDR2 is FQNEAQ (reference sequence). The DNA of the CDR3 is TGTGCCAGCAGCTTTACCGCTGAAGCTTTCTTT. Amino acid sequence: CASSFTAEAFF.

The chain links TRBV19 to TRBJ2-1, with a possible D match to TRBD1 (6 bases). Germline assignment: CDR1 LNHDA and CDR2 SQIVND (reference sequence). There are 14 residues in the CDR3. Trimming removed 7 bases from V and 0 bases from J, with 10 bases in between. The CDR3 loop reads CASNTGSSYNEQFF. CDR3 coding DNA: TGTGCCAGTAATACAGGGAGCTCCTACAATGAGCAGTTCTTC.

CDR3 sequence reads: CASSQEGQSGDTEAFF. Written as DNA, the CDR3 is TGCGCCAGCAGCCAAGAGGGACAATCTGGCGACACTGAAGCTTTCTTT. The V and J genes are TRBV4-1 and TRBJ1-1; the D gene is possibly TRBD1 (6 bases). Trimming shortened V by 0 bases and J by 3 bases, and 14 bases separated the two germline ends. CDR3 length: 16 residues. Per the germline V gene, CDR1 is MGHRA and CDR2 is YSYEKL.

This sequence joins TRBV6-5 and TRBJ2-7; 7 bases are a match to TRBD1. V gave up 7 bases and J gave up 2 bases; unmatched junction bases: 5. This CDR3 has 13 amino acids. From germline, CDR1 is MNHEY and CDR2 SVGAGI. This CDR3 is CASNRDRAYEQYF. The CDR3 DNA sequence: TGTGCCAGCAACAGGGACAGAGCCTACGAGCAGTACTTC.

The V call is TRBV7-9, the J call TRBJ2-5; 9 bases fit TRBD1. This CDR3 is 15 amino acids long. J was trimmed by 5 bases and V by 1 base; bases with no gene match: 5. The germline gives CDR1 SEHNR, CDR2 FQNEAQ (reference sequence). The CDR3 nucleotides are TGTGCCAGCAGCTTAGAGTGGGACAGGGCCGAGACCCAGTACTTC. The encoded protein is CASSLEWDRAETQYF. Based on the CDR3 plus reference TRBV7-9 and TRBJ2-5, the full variable domain is DTGVSQNPRHKITKRGQNVTFRCDPISEHNRLYWYRQTLGQGPEFLTYFQNEAQLEKSRLLSDRFSAERPKGSFSTLEIQRTEQGDSAMYLCASSLEWDRAETQYFGPGTRLLVL.

V and J are TRBV28 and TRBJ1-5; D is uncertain. CDR3 length equals 14 residues. V was trimmed by 6 bases and J by 4 bases, leaving 13 bases between them. Per the germline V gene, CDR1 is MDHEN and CDR2 is SYDVKM. In DNA form, the CDR3 reads TGTGCCAGCAGCCTAGACACATCTAATCAGCCCCAGCATTTT. The encoded protein is CASSLDTSNQPQHF.

The chain carries TRBV19 and TRBJ1-4; 8 nucleotides line up with TRBD1. The CDR3 spans 13 residues. V dropped 10 bases and J dropped 8; count of bases not matched to a gene: 9. In germline, CDR1 is LNHDA, CDR2 SQIVND (reference sequence). CDR3 protein: CATSDRGREKLFF. The CDR3 coding sequence is TGTGCCACATCAGACAGGGGAAGAGAAAAACTGTTTTTT.

V gene TRBV29-1 combines with J gene TRBJ2-3; 7 positions match TRBD2. The trim removed 7 bases at V and 1 base at J, leaving 5 bases unmatched. In germline, CDR1 is SQVTM, CDR2 ANQGSEA. The CDR3 has 13 residues. CDR3 region: CSARETGTDTQYF. The CDR3 DNA reads as TGCAGCGCGCGGGAGACTGGCACAGATACGCAGTATTTT.

The chain joins TRBV6-5 to TRBJ1-1; possibly TRBD1 for D (5 bases). The CDR3 has 13 residues. Germline CDR1 and CDR2: MNHEY and SVGAGI. Trimming removed 6 bases from V and 4 bases from J, with 12 bases in between. The CDR3 is CASSRGEGTEAFF. The CDR3 nucleotides read TGTGCCAGCAGCCGGGGGGAGGGCACTGAAGCTTTCTTT.

This chain connects TRBV6-5 to TRBJ1-6; D may be TRBD1 (5 bases). Trimming left V 5 bases short and J 7 bases short, with 12 bases between. The germline gives CDR1 MNHEY, CDR2 SVGAGI. The CDR3 contains 14 residues. CDR3 nucleotides: TGTGCCAGCAGTCTTCCGGGACCCAATTCACCCCTCCACTTT. It translates to CASSLPGPNSPLHF.

This chain links TRBV7-9 with TRBJ2-7, with TRBD1 identical over 8 bases. The CDR3 is 14 residues long. Germline values: CDR1 SEHNR, CDR2 FQNEAQ (reference sequence). The junction had 7 bases not matched to a gene; V was cut back by 5 bases and J by 4 bases. The CDR3 spells CASSPGQGWYEQYF. The CDR3, as DNA: TGTGCCAGCAGCCCTGGACAGGGTTGGTACGAGCAGTACTTC.

The J gene is TRBJ1-2, the V gene TRBV27, with D hard to call. Germline CDR1 MNHEY, CDR2 SMNVEV (reference sequence). Trimming stripped 6 bases from V and 5 bases from J, with 13 bases between. The length of the CDR3 is 13 residues. The CDR3 DNA reads as TGTGCCAGCAGGCGGGAGAGGACGTATGGCTACACCTTC. It specifies CASRRERTYGYTF.

This clone appeared a few times. The chain has TRBV6-2 or TRBV6-3 and TRBJ2-2, with TRBD2 matching 10 bases. The germline V gene encodes CDR1 MNHEY and CDR2 SVGEGT. Germline trimming cut 2 bases from V and 3 bases from J; bases unmatched to any gene: 6. The CDR3 has 17 amino acids. CDR3 protein: CASSYERGGADTGELFF. DNA for the CDR3: TGTGCCAGCAGTTACGAGCGGGGGGGGGCCGACACCGGGGAGCTGTTTTTT.

This chain links TRBV5-1 with TRBJ1-2, with no clear D. Germline assignment: CDR1 SGHRS and CDR2 YFSETQ. The V and J ends lost 3 bases and 6 bases respectively, with 12 bases between them. This CDR3 comprises 13 residues. The CDR3 sequence is CASSSPLLDGYTF. In DNA form, the CDR3 reads TGCGCCAGCAGCTCGCCGTTACTTGATGGCTACACCTTC.

In its sample, this clone was seen a few times. J is TRBJ2-7 and V is TRBV28; 9 bases are shared with TRBD2. Germline CDR1 MDHEN, CDR2 SYDVKM. After removal of 1 base from V and 5 bases from J, the junction contained 9 bases not matched to a gene. The CDR3 has 16 residues. The CDR3 loop reads CASSLLSSGITDEQYF. The CDR3 bases are TGTGCCAGCAGTTTATTGTCTAGCGGGATTACCGACGAGCAGTACTTC.

The rearrangement joins TRBV5-5 to TRBJ2-7; 8 bases map to TRBD2. The CDR3 contains 15 residues. V shed 0 bases and J 4 bases; nucleotides not matched to a gene: 6. Germline-derived CDR1 and CDR2 are SGHKS and YYEKEE (reference sequence). DNA for the CDR3: TGTGCCAGCAGCTTGGCGGCTAGCGGGCAATACGAGCAGTACTTC. It codes for CASSLAASGQYEQYF.